This entry describes one TCR beta chain. Its target is not known. These data belong to a study of T cells in Graves' hyperthyroidism and ophthalmopathy. General study findings and limits: Ophthalmopathy, as predicted by the model, came a median about seven months after the prediction.

V lost 3 bases to trimming and J lost 2 bases; unmatched junction nucleotides: 10. Germline V CDR1 and CDR2: DFQATT, SNEGSKA (reference sequence). CDR3 size: 16 residues. Regions amplified from RNA transcripts were the TCR beta CDR3 regions. TCR CDR3 underwent first-round RT-PCR with the HTBI primer set. TCRdb called the multiplex PCR reads again in MiXCR, with one record for every CDR3 protein. Altogether under 350,000 distinct CDR3 sequences are present, 21% being singletons, with the ten largest covering under 55%. The sequence came from a woman aged 50 to 65 with Graves' hyperthyroidism. Sequencing was performed on blood. The V call is TRBV20-1, the J call TRBJ2-5; 9 bases fit TRBD1. The CDR3: CSASLFGTGQQETQYF. The CDR3 DNA sequence: TGCAGTGCTAGTTTATTTGGGACAGGGCAGCAAGAGACCCAGTACTTC.